Following are 14 T cell receptor beta chains from one sample sequenced in a study of blood T cell repertoires in COVID-19. Only in-frame clones appear in the TCRdb table, and some are missing; sequencing was by immunoSEQ multiplex PCR. The sample yields more than 30,000 clones, 90% seen once. Specimen: peripheral blood. These receptor sequences come from a man between 60 and 75 years old with active COVID-19.

This chain joins TRBV12-5 and TRBJ1-2, with D perhaps matching TRBD1 (5 bases). Looked up from germline, CDR1 is LGHNT and CDR2 is FRNRAP. The CDR3 has 16 amino acids. V lost 3 bases, J lost 1 base, and 15 bases lay in between. The CDR3 loop is CASGLLGQGNNYGYTF. DNA for the CDR3: TGTGCTAGTGGTTTATTAGGGCAGGGAAATAACTATGGCTACACCTTC.

The rearrangement joins TRBV19 to TRBJ1-2; a possible D gene is TRBD1 (6 bases). The CDR3 extends over 13 amino acids. Germline CDR1 LNHDA, CDR2 SQIVND (reference sequence). Trimming cost V 5 bases and J 8 bases, with 15 bases left between them. The CDR3 sequence is CASSGTGIYGYTF. CDR3 in DNA: TGTGCCAGTAGTGGAACAGGGATTTACGGCTACACCTTC.

The rearrangement joins TRBV18 to TRBJ1-4, with D unresolved. Germline CDR1 reads KGHSH; CDR2 reads LQKENI. CDR3 length: 15 residues. V gave up 4 bases and J gave up 6 bases, with 15 bases separating them. CDR3 bases: TGTGCCAGCTCACTCAACAACATCGGGGATGAAAAACTGTTTTTT. It translates to CASSLNNIGDEKLFF.

This clone is a singleton in its sample. The chain joins TRBV4-3 to TRBJ2-1; 8 nucleotides match TRBD1. The CDR3 has 14 amino acids. Per the germline V gene, CDR1 is LGHNA and CDR2 is YSLEER. J was trimmed by 7 bases and V by 1 base; bases with no gene match: 3. CDR3 sequence (DNA): TGCGCCAGCAGCCAAGGACAGGGGACAAATGAGCAGTTCTTC. It encodes CASSQGQGTNEQFF.

V usage is TRBV10-3 and J usage is TRBJ2-3; 12 positions agree with TRBD2. V dropped 5 bases and J dropped 6; count of bases not matched to a gene: 9. This CDR3 comprises 16 residues. CDR1 ENHRY and CDR2 SYGVKD come from the germline V gene. DNA of the CDR3: TGTGCCATCAGTAGACTAGCGGGGGCCCCTGGGGATACGCAGTATTTT. This encodes CAISRLAGAPGDTQYF.

This rearrangement joins TRBV28 to TRBJ2-3, with unresolved D. V was trimmed by 7 bases and J by 5 bases, leaving 13 bases between them. Germline V gives CDR1 MDHEN, CDR2 SYDVKM. CDR3 length: 13 amino acids. The DNA of the CDR3 is TGTGCCAGCACCTCCCCACCCGGAGATACGCAGTATTTT. It translates to CASTSPPGDTQYF.

DNA of the CDR3: TGTGCCAGCAGCCCTAGCGGGGGGGGACCCACAGATACGCAGTATTTT. Encoded protein: CASSPSGGGPTDTQYF. The V and J genes are TRBV5-5 and TRBJ2-3, with 12 bases fitting TRBD2. Trimming cost V 4 bases and J 2 bases; bases outside gene matches: 5. Germline-derived CDR1 and CDR2 are SGHKS and YYEKEE (reference sequence). This CDR3 spans 16 amino acids.

The rearrangement uses TRBV6-2 or TRBV6-3 and TRBJ2-2; 15 bases are shared with TRBD2. With 4 bases clipped from V and 4 bases from J, the junction kept 7 bases outside the gene matches. The CDR3 spans 18 residues. Per germline, CDR1 MNHEY and CDR2 SVGEGT. The CDR3 protein is CASSSGLAGGRVTGELFF. In nucleotides, the CDR3 is TGTGCCAGCAGTTCGGGACTAGCGGGGGGTCGAGTCACCGGGGAGCTGTTTTTT.

V and J are TRBV5-4 and TRBJ2-3; 9 positions match TRBD1. CDR1 and CDR2 (germline): SGHNT, YYREEE (reference sequence). Trimming removed 2 bases from V and 4 bases from J; junction bases left unmatched: 2. The CDR3 has 14 amino acids. CDR3 region: CASSFRTGADTQYF. The DNA of the CDR3 is TGTGCCAGCAGCTTTAGGACAGGGGCAGATACGCAGTATTTT.

The V and J genes are TRBV6-5 and TRBJ1-6; D may be TRBD1 (6 bases). Per the germline V gene, CDR1 is MNHEY and CDR2 is SVGAGI. Trimming pared 2 bases from V and 6 bases from J, leaving 14 bases between. The CDR3 totals 16 residues. In DNA form, the CDR3 reads TGTGCCAGCAGTTACGGGGGGGCCGGTGGTAATTCACCCCTCCACTTT. Amino acids: CASSYGGAGGNSPLHF.

This chain joins TRBV4-2 and TRBJ1-1; D is unresolved. Germline CDR1 is LGHNA and CDR2 is YNFKEQ. The CDR3 consists of 13 residues. V shed 5 bases and J shed 7 bases, with 14 bases lying between them. CDR3 nucleotide sequence: TGTGCCAGCAGCGGGTTAGGAGGTGGTGAAGCTTTCTTT. This encodes CASSGLGGGEAFF.

This clone has only a few counts. The chain has TRBV2 and TRBJ1-5; D is ambiguous. Per germline, CDR1 SNHLY and CDR2 FYNNEI. This CDR3 is built from 12 residues. V lost 0 bases, J lost 11 bases, and 8 bases lay in between. The CDR3 protein is CASSEALPAQHF. The CDR3 DNA reads TGTGCCAGCAGTGAAGCATTACCGGCCCAGCATTTT.

The chain employs TRBV7-9 and TRBJ2-7, with 8 bases matching TRBD1. The CDR3 spans 14 residues. CDR1 and CDR2 from the germline V gene are SEHNR and FQNEAQ (reference sequence). The ends lost 5 bases at V and 7 bases at J; junction bases unmatched: 10. This CDR3 reads CASSTQGARREQYF. The DNA of the CDR3 is TGTGCCAGCAGCACCCAGGGGGCGCGGCGTGAGCAGTACTTC.

The chain is built from TRBV10-2 and TRBJ1-1, with TRBD1 matching over 9 bases. The germline gives CDR1 WSHSY, CDR2 SAAADI. V trimming: 6 bases; J trimming: 4 bases; junction bases outside the gene matches: 9. This CDR3 contains 15 residues. The CDR3 loop is CASRELTGGITEAFF. For the CDR3, the DNA is TGCGCCAGCAGGGAACTTACAGGGGGCATCACTGAAGCTTTCTTT.